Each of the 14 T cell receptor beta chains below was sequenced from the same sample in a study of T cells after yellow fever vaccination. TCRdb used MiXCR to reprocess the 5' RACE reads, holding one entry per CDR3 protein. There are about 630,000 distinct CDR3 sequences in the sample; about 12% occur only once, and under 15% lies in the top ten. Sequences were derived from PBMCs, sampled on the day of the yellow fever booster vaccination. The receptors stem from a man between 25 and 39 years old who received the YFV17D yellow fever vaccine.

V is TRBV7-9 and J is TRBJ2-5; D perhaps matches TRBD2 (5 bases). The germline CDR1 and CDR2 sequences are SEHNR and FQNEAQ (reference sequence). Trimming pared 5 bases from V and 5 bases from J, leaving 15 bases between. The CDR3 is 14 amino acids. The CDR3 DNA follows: TGTGCCAGCAGCGAGATGGGTAGCGCTGAGACCCAGTACTTC. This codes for CASSEMGSAETQYF.

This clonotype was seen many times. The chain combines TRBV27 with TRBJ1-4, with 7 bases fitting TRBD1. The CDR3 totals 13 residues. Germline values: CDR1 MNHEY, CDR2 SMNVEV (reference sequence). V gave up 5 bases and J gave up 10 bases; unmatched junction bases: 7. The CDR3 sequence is CASSGQGGRKLFF. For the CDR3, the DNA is TGTGCCAGCAGTGGCCAGGGGGGCCGAAAACTGTTTTTT.

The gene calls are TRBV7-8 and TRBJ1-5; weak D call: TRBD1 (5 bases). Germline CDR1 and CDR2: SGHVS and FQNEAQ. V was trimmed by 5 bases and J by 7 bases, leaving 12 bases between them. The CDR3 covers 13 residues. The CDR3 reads CASSTNRGQPQHF. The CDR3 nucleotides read TGTGCCAGCAGCACCAATCGGGGGCAGCCCCAGCATTTT.

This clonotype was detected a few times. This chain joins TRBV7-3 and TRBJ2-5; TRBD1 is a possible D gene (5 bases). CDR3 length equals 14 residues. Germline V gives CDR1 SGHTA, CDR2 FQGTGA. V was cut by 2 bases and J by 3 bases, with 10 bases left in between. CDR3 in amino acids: CASSLFPGKETQYF. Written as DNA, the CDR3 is TGTGCCAGCAGCTTATTTCCAGGGAAAGAGACCCAGTACTTC.

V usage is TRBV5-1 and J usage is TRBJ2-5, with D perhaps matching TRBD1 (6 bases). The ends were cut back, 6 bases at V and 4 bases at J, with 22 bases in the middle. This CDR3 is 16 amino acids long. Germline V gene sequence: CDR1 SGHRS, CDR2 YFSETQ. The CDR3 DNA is TGCGCCAGCATGGTATGGGCAGGGGAGATGGTAGAGACCCAGTACTTC. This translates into CASMVWAGEMVETQYF.

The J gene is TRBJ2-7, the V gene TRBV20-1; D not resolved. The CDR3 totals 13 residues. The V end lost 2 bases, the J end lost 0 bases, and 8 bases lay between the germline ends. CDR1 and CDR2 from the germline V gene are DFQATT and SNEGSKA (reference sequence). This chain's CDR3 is CSARKISSYEQYF. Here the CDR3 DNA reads TGCAGTGCTAGAAAGATAAGCTCCTACGAGCAGTACTTC.

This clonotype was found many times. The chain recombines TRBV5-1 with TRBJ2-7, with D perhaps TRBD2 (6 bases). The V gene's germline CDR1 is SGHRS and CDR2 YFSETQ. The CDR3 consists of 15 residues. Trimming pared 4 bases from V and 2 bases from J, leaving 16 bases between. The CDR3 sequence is CASSPPGGETYEQYF. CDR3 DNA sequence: TGCGCCAGCAGCCCTCCCGGGGGAGAGACCTACGAGCAGTACTTC.

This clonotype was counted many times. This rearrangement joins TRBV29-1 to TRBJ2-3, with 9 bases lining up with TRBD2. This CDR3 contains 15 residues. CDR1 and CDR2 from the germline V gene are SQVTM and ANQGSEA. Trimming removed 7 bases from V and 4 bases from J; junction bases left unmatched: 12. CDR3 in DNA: TGCAGCGCGGATGGGGCGGGAGGGCCTTCAGATACGCAGTATTTT. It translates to CSADGAGGPSDTQYF.

CDR3 coding DNA: TGTGCCAGCAGCCTACGGGACCGGGGGTGGGAGACCCAGTACTTC. It specifies CASSLRDRGWETQYF. This rearrangement joins TRBV7-2 to TRBJ2-5; D might be TRBD2 (6 bases). The germline CDR1 and CDR2 sequences are SGHTA and FQGNSA. V was trimmed by 5 bases and J by 5 bases, leaving 18 bases between them. The CDR3 is 15 amino acids.

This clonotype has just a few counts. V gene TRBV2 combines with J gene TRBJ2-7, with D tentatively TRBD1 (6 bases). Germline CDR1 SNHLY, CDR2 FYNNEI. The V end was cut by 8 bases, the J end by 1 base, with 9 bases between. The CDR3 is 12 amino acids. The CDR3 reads CASRQVSYEQYF. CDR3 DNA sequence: TGTGCCAGCCGACAGGTTTCCTACGAGCAGTACTTC.

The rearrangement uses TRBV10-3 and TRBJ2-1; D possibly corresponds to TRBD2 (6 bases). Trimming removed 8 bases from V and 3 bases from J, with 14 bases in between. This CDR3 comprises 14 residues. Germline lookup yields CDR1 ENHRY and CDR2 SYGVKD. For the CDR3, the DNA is TGTGCCATCGGGGAGGAGGGAATCTACAATGAGCAGTTCTTC. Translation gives CAIGEEGIYNEQFF.

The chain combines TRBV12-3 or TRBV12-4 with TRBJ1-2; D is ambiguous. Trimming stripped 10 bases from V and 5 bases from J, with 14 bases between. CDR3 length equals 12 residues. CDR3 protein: CATPRAGYGYTF. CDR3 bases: TGTGCCACCCCAAGGGCAGGATATGGCTACACCTTC.

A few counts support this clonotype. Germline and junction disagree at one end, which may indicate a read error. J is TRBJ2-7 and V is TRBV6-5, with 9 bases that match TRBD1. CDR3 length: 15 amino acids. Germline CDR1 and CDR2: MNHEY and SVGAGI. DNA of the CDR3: TGTGCCAGCAGTCACTCGCGGACAGGGGCCTACGAGCAGTACTTC. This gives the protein CASSHSRTGAYEQYF.

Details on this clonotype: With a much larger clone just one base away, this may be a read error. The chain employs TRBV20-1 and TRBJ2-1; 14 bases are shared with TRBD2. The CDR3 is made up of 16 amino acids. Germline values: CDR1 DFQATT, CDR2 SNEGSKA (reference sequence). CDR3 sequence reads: CCARDSGLAGVREQFF. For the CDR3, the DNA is TGCTGTGCTAGAGATTCGGGACTAGCGGGAGTACGAGAGCAGTTCTTC.